This T cell receptor (beta chain) was recorded in a study of blood T cell repertoires in COVID-19. Study-wide background: The study drew acute and convalescent COVID-19 samples from the United States, Italy and Spain. The analysed material was cDNA or gDNA that came from T cells, B-cell-depleted T cells, or PBMCs.

Germline V lookup: CDR1 SGHDT, CDR2 YYEEEE. This CDR3 is 15 amino acids long. Trimming removed 4 bases from V and 1 base from J, with 13 bases in between. This clone was seen more than once but under ten times. Per the original data handling: Reference gene primer amplification in the assay estimated nucleated cell counts. The assay was immunoSEQ multiplex PCR, and TCRdb's table has in-frame clones only and misses some. V and J calls and clone size are those listed in that table; D and trimming were worked out from the DNA. The sample contains 100,000 to 150,000 clones, about 86% of which appear only once.

V gene TRBV5-6 combines with J gene TRBJ2-3; maybe TRBD2 (5 bases). This receptor was obtained from a woman aged 45-65 years with acute or convalescent COVID-19. Sequencing was done on a sample of peripheral blood. In DNA form, the CDR3 reads TGTGCCAGCAGCCCGAGGGATTACGGCACAGATACGCAGTATTTT. Amino acids: CASSPRDYGTDTQYF.